The sequence of this T cell receptor (beta chain) was determined in a study of T cells in Graves' hyperthyroidism and ophthalmopathy. This clonotype was recorded at least ten times. Germline V gives CDR1 LGHDT, CDR2 YNNKEL (reference sequence). The CDR3 is 11 amino acids. The V end lost 4 bases, the J end lost 10 bases, and 8 bases lay between the germline ends. Over 18 months, lack of ophthalmopathy progression marked Graves' hyperthyroidism as stable. Researchers took RNA transcripts and amplified the TCR beta CDR3 regions from them. HTBI primers were the set used in a first-round RT-PCR of the TCR CDR3. Via MiXCR, TCRdb re-called the multiplex PCR reads, giving one row per CDR3 protein. The data contain about 340,000 distinct CDR3 sequences, around 20% of them singletons.

V and J are TRBV3-1 and TRBJ2-1; possibly TRBD1 or TRBD2 for D (5 bases each). The specimen sequenced was blood. The origin of this receptor is a woman in her 50s with Graves' hyperthyroidism. Here the CDR3 reads CASSRGTEQFF. The CDR3 region has the DNA TGTGCCAGCAGCCGGGGGACCGAGCAGTTCTTC.